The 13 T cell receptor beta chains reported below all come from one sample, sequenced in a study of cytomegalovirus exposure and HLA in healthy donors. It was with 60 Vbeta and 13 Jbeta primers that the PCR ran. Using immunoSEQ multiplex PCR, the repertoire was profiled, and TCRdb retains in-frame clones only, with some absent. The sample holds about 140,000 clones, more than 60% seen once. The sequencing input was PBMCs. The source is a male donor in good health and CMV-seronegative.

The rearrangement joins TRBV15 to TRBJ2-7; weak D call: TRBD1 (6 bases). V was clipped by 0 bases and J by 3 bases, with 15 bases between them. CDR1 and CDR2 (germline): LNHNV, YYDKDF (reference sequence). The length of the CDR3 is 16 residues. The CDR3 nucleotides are TGTGCCACCAGCAGAGATCGAGGGGCACAGGGCTACGAGCAGTACTTC. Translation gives CATSRDRGAQGYEQYF.

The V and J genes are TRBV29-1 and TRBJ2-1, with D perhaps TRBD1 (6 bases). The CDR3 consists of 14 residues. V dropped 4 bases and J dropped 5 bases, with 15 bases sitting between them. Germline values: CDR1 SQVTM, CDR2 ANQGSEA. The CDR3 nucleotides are TGCAGCGTTGCCGGGGACACCGTTAACAATGAGCAGTTCTTC. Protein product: CSVAGDTVNNEQFF.

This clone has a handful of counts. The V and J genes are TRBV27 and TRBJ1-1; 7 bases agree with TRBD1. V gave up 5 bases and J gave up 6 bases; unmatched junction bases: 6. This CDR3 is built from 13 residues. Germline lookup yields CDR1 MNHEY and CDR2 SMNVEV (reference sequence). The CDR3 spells CASSRTDRAEAFF. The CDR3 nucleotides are TGTGCCAGCAGTAGAACTGACAGGGCTGAAGCTTTCTTT.

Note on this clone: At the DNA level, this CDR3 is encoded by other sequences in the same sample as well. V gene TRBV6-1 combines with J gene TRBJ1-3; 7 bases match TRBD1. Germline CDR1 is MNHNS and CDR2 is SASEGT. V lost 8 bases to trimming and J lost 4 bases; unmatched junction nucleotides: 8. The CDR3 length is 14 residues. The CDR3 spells CASSVGTDGNTIYF. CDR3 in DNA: TGTGCCAGCTCCGTCGGGACAGACGGAAACACCATATATTTT.

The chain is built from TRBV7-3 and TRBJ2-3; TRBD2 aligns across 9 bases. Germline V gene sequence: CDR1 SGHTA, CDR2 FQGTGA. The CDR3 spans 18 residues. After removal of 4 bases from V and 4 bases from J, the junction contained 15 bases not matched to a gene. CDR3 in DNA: TGTGCCAGCAGCTCCATCTCGAGGGCGGGGGGGCCTCCAGATACGCAGTATTTT. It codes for CASSSISRAGGPPDTQYF. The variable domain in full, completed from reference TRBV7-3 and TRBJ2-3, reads GAGVSQTPSNKVTEKGKYVELRCDPISGHTALYWYRQSLGQGPEFLIYFQGTGAADDSGLPNDRFFAVRPEGSVSTLKIQRTERGDSAVYLCASSSISRAGGPPDTQYFGPGTRLTVL.

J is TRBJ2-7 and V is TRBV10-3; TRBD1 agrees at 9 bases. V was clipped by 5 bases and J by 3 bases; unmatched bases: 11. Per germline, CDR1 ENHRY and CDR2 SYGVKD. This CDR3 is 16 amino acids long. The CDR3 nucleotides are TGTGCCATCAGTTCTAACCCGGGACAGGGACTCTACGAGCAGTACTTC. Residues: CAISSNPGQGLYEQYF.

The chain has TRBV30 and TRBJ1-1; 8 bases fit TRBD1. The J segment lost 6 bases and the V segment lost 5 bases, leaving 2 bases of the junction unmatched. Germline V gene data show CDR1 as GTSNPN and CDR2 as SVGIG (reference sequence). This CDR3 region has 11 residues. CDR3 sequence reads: CAWGTGAEAFF. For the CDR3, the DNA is TGTGCCTGGGGGACAGGAGCTGAAGCTTTCTTT.

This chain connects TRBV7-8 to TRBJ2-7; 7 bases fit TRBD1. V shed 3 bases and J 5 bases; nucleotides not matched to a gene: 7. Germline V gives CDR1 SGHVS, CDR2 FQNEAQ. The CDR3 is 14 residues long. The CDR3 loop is CASSFQDRADEQYF. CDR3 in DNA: TGTGCCAGCAGCTTCCAAGACAGGGCAGACGAGCAGTACTTC.

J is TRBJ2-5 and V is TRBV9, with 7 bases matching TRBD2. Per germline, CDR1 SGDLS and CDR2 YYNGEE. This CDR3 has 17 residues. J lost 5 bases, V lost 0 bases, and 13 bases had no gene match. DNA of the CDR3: TGTGCCAGCAGCGTAGGCGGGAGTAACTGGGGTGTGGAGACCCAGTACTTC. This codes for CASSVGGSNWGVETQYF.

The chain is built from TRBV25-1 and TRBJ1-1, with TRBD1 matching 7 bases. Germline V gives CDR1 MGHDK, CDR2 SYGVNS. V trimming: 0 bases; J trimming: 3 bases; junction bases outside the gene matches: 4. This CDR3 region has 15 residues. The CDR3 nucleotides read TGTGCCAGCAGTGAATATTACGGACAGGACACTGAAGCTTTCTTT. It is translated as CASSEYYGQDTEAFF.

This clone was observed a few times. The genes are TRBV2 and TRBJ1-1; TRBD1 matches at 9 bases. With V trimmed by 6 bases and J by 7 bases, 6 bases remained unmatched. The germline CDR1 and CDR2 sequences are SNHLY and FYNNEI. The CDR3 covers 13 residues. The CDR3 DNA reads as TGTGCCAGCAGCCCCGGGACAGGGAATGAAGCTTTCTTT. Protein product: CASSPGTGNEAFF.

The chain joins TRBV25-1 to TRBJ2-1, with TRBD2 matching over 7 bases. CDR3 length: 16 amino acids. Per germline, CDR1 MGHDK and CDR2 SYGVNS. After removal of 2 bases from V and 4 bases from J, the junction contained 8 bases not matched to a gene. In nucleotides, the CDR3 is TGTGCCAGCAGTGAAACCGCGGGGGATATATACAATGAGCAGTTCTTC. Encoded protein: CASSETAGDIYNEQFF.

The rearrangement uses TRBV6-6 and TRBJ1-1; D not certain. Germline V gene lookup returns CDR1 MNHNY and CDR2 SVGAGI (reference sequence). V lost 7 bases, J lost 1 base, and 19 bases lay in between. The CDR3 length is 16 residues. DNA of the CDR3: TGTGCCAGCACCCTACGCCTCGGACTCAAGAACACTGAAGCTTTCTTT. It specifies CASTLRLGLKNTEAFF.